The 28 T cell receptor beta chains reported below all come from one sample, sequenced in a study of identical twins. TCRdb called the 5' RACE reads again in MiXCR, with one record for every CDR3 protein. In the table there are approximately 190,000 distinct CDR3 sequences, approximately 16% of which are singletons. These data also featured in a second study, about T cells expressing NK-cell markers.

Material for sequencing was CD8+ T cells sorted from blood. These receptors came from a woman between 18 and 29 years old in good health.

This clonotype was counted only a few times. This sequence joins TRBV4-3 and TRBJ1-5; a possible D gene is TRBD1 (5 bases). Trimming cost V 1 base and J 7 bases, with 14 bases left between them. CDR3 length: 15 residues. Looked up from germline, CDR1 is LGHNA and CDR2 is YSLEER. CDR3: CASSQVQGTGQPQHF. Written as DNA, the CDR3 is TGCGCCAGCAGCCAAGTCCAGGGTACAGGACAGCCCCAGCATTTT.

This chain joins TRBV19 and TRBJ2-2; D unresolved. The CDR3 sequence is 14 residues long. Germline V lookup: CDR1 LNHDA, CDR2 SQIVND (reference sequence). V lost 8 bases to trimming and J lost 4 bases, with 14 bases between them. CDR3 in DNA: TGTGCCAGTCGTTGGGGTAGCAGCACCGGGGAGCTGTTTTTT. Translated, it gives CASRWGSSTGELFF. The whole variable domain, filled in from reference TRBV19 and TRBJ2-2, reads DGGITQSPKYLFRKEGQNVTLSCEQNLNHDAMYWYRQDPGQGLRLIYYSQIVNDFQKGDIAEGYSVSREKKESFPLTVTSAQKNPTAFYLCASRWGSSTGELFFGEGSRLTVL.

This rearrangement joins TRBV29-1 to TRBJ2-1; 8 bases match TRBD2. The CDR3 runs to 18 residues. Germline lookup yields CDR1 SQVTM and CDR2 ANQGSEA. Trimming took 6 bases from V and 4 from J; bases not matched to a gene: 20. In DNA form, the CDR3 reads TGCAGCGTCTTTGGGACCCCCTCGAGCGGGGGCCAATACAATGAGCAGTTCTTC. Its translation: CSVFGTPSSGGQYNEQFF.

There are a few counts of this clonotype. The rearrangement links TRBV5-1 to TRBJ2-1; D not certain. The germline CDR1 and CDR2 sequences are SGHRS and YFSETQ. V was shortened by 1 base and J by 5 bases, with 10 bases between the two germline ends. There are 14 residues in the CDR3. CDR3 DNA sequence: TGCGCCAGCAGCTTGAACGGCCTTAACAATGAGCAGTTCTTC. Translating gives CASSLNGLNNEQFF. The full variable domain, rest sourced from reference TRBV5-1 and TRBJ2-1, is KAGVTQTPRYLIKTRGQQVTLSCSPISGHRSVSWYQQTPGQGLQFLFEYFSETQRNKGNFPGRFSGRQFSNSRSEMNVSTLELGDSALYLCASSLNGLNNEQFFGPGTRLTVL.

The chain couples TRBV5-6 to TRBJ2-7; D assignment may be TRBD1 or TRBD2 (5 bases each). Germline CDR1 is SGHDT and CDR2 is YYEEEE. The V end was cut by 3 bases, the J end by 7 bases, with 14 bases between. The CDR3 loop spans 13 amino acids. The CDR3 DNA reads as TGTGCCAGCAGCTACGGGGCCCTCTGGGAGCAGTACTTC. It specifies CASSYGALWEQYF.

The chain links TRBV3-1 to TRBJ1-1; no definite D call. CDR1 and CDR2 from the germline V gene are LGHDT and YNNKEL (reference sequence). This CDR3 has 14 residues. With 4 bases removed from V and 1 base from J, the gap between germline ends came to 10 bases. The CDR3 DNA sequence: TGTGCCAGCAGCCCCAGACGGACGAACACTGAAGCTTTCTTT. This gives the protein CASSPRRTNTEAFF.

This clonotype was recorded a few times. The chain joins TRBV12-3 or TRBV12-4 to TRBJ2-2; D not certain. V was clipped by 6 bases and J by 5 bases, with 7 bases between them. There are 12 residues in the CDR3. Written as DNA, the CDR3 is TGTGCCAGCAGCACAGTGACCGGGGAGCTGTTTTTT. It yields the protein CASSTVTGELFF.

This clonotype was counted between two and nine times. The CDR3 loop is CSGLADYNEQFF. The CDR3 DNA reads as TGCAGTGGACTAGCGGACTACAATGAGCAGTTCTTC. The chain recombines TRBV20-1 with TRBJ2-1; 9 positions match TRBD2. Germline CDR1 is DFQATT and CDR2 is SNEGSKA (reference sequence). J gave up 3 bases and V 7 bases, and 1 base lay outside the gene matches. This CDR3 is built from 12 residues.

The chain employs TRBV20-1 and TRBJ1-1, with D hard to call. Trimming cost V 3 bases and J 12 bases, with 5 bases left between them. Germline CDR1 reads DFQATT; CDR2 reads SNEGSKA (reference sequence). The CDR3 consists of 8 residues. The CDR3 region has the DNA TGCAGTGCTAGTTGGTCTTTCTTT. Its protein product is CSASWSFF.

The chain carries TRBV29-1 and TRBJ2-3, with TRBD1 as a possible D gene (6 bases). V lost 3 bases and J lost 8, with 24 bases in between. The germline CDR1 and CDR2 sequences are SQVTM and ANQGSEA. The CDR3 runs to 16 residues. The CDR3 region has the DNA TGCAGCGTTGAGCCGACTGACTACAGGGAGATTGGTACGCAGTATTTT. Protein: CSVEPTDYREIGTQYF.

In its sample, this clonotype was seen many times. The gene calls are TRBV6-5 and TRBJ2-3, with D perhaps TRBD1 (5 bases). This CDR3 has 16 residues. Germline V gene lookup returns CDR1 MNHEY and CDR2 SVGAGI. Trimming cost V 3 bases and J 0 bases, with 13 bases left between them. The CDR3 bases are TGTGCCAGCAGTTATATTGGTGGGGCTAGCACAGATACGCAGTATTTT. Protein product: CASSYIGGASTDTQYF.

In this sample, this clonotype turned up many times. The rearrangement joins TRBV30 to TRBJ1-1, with D unclear. V lost 8 bases to trimming and J lost 2 bases, with 15 bases between them. The CDR3 is 13 amino acids. The V gene's germline CDR1 is GTSNPN and CDR2 SVGIG (reference sequence). CDR3 protein: CAGGIVKNTEAFF. The CDR3 bases are TGTGCCGGAGGGATCGTAAAAAACACTGAAGCTTTCTTT.

The V and J genes are TRBV12-3 or TRBV12-4 and TRBJ2-3; 7 nucleotides match TRBD2. The V segment lost 10 bases and the J segment 6 bases; nucleotides outside the gene matches: 4. This CDR3 comprises 11 residues. The CDR3 loop is CATYGGDTQYF. The CDR3 DNA reads TGTGCCACCTACGGGGGGGATACGCAGTATTTT.

The chain couples TRBV27 to TRBJ2-7; TRBD2 aligns across 8 bases. This CDR3 region has 16 residues. The germline gives CDR1 MNHEY, CDR2 SMNVEV (reference sequence). Trimming removed 2 bases from V and 1 base from J; junction bases left unmatched: 7. The CDR3 nucleotides are TGTGCCAGCAGTTTACGGGGGGGGGTCCCATCCTACGAGCAGTACTTC. It is translated as CASSLRGGVPSYEQYF.

The sample holds a few counts of this clonotype. The chain carries TRBV10-1 and TRBJ2-3, with 7 bases matching TRBD2. Germline trimming cut 0 bases from V and 2 bases from J; bases unmatched to any gene: 5. Germline V lookup: CDR1 WNHNN, CDR2 SYGVQD (reference sequence). The CDR3 is 16 residues long. The CDR3 protein is CASSESNSGYTDTQYF. The CDR3 nucleotides are TGCGCCAGCAGTGAGTCTAATAGCGGGTACACAGATACGCAGTATTTT.

The chain is built from TRBV6-2 or TRBV6-3 and TRBJ2-7; 8 nucleotides agree with TRBD1. The V gene's germline CDR1 is MNHEY and CDR2 SVGEGT. Trimming at V came to 6 bases and at J to 2 bases, leaving 0 bases not matched to a gene. There are 12 residues in the CDR3. CDR3 DNA sequence: TGTGCCAGCAGACAGGGGGCCTACGAGCAGTACTTC. As protein: CASRQGAYEQYF.

V and J are TRBV27 and TRBJ2-1; TRBD1 or TRBD2 may be the D gene (5 bases each). The V gene lost 0 bases and the J gene lost 2 bases, with 8 bases spanning the gap. The germline CDR1 and CDR2 sequences are MNHEY and SMNVEV (reference sequence). The CDR3 has 15 residues. This CDR3 reads CASSLSWDAYNEQFF. In nucleotides, the CDR3 is TGTGCCAGCAGTTTATCATGGGACGCCTACAATGAGCAGTTCTTC.

This clonotype has only a few counts. The J gene is TRBJ2-2, the V gene TRBV3-1; D gene unclear. The germline gives CDR1 LGHDT, CDR2 YNNKEL (reference sequence). V lost 8 bases and J lost 7, with 8 bases in between. The CDR3 contains 11 residues. CDR3 region: CASATGGELFF. The DNA for the CDR3 is TGTGCCAGCGCTACGGGCGGGGAGCTGTTTTTT.

The chain combines TRBV5-1 with TRBJ2-7; D might be TRBD2 (5 bases). Trimming pared 3 bases from V and 3 bases from J, leaving 19 bases between. CDR3 length equals 16 residues. Germline V gene data show CDR1 as SGHRS and CDR2 as YFSETQ. CDR3 in DNA: TGCGCCAGCAGCTACCCCGGGCCAACGGAGGACTACGAGCAGTACTTC. Amino acids: CASSYPGPTEDYEQYF.

The rearrangement uses TRBV7-9 and TRBJ2-4; D call uncertain. Trimming cost V 5 bases and J 4 bases, with 9 bases left between them. The CDR3 sequence is 13 residues long. Per the germline V gene, CDR1 is SEHNR and CDR2 is FQNEAQ (reference sequence). The CDR3 sequence: CASSPPEKNIQYF. The DNA for the CDR3 is TGTGCCAGCAGCCCCCCAGAAAAAAACATTCAGTACTTC.

This clonotype was recorded many times. This chain joins TRBV29-1 and TRBJ2-1; 9 nucleotides agree with TRBD2. CDR1 is SQVTM and CDR2 is ANQGSEA in the germline V gene. V lost 6 bases, J lost 7 bases, and 7 bases stayed unmatched. The CDR3 extends over 13 amino acids. This CDR3 reads CSVGGRAENEQFF. The CDR3 DNA is TGCAGCGTGGGCGGGAGGGCCGAAAATGAGCAGTTCTTC.

This clonotype was seen a handful of times. This CDR3 reads CASSFGPGKQYF. The CDR3 coding sequence is TGTGCCAGCAGCTTCGGACCGGGGAAGCAGTACTTC. The genes are TRBV13 and TRBJ2-7; a possible D gene is TRBD2 (5 bases). CDR1 is PRHDT, CDR2 FYEKMQ, per germline (reference sequence). The CDR3 is 12 residues long. The V gene lost 3 bases and the J gene lost 8 bases, with 11 bases spanning the gap.

The chain employs TRBV27 and TRBJ1-1, with D maybe TRBD1 (6 bases). With 5 bases removed from V and 5 bases from J, the gap between germline ends came to 12 bases. CDR1 is MNHEY, CDR2 SMNVEV, per germline (reference sequence). The CDR3 length is 13 residues. The CDR3 coding sequence is TGTGCCAGCAGTCTAGGGGGACTAACTGAAGCTTTCTTT. Its protein is CASSLGGLTEAFF.

V gene TRBV7-9 combines with J gene TRBJ2-7; TRBD2 aligns across 12 bases. The trim removed 11 bases at V and 6 bases at J, leaving 5 bases unmatched. The CDR3 totals 12 residues. The germline V gene encodes CDR1 SEHNR and CDR2 FQNEAQ (reference sequence). CDR3 coding DNA: TGTGCCGGACGGACTAGCGGGGCCGAGCAGTACTTC. Its translation: CAGRTSGAEQYF.

This clonotype has just a few counts. The J gene is TRBJ1-2, the V gene TRBV7-2; TRBD1 is a possible D gene (6 bases). This CDR3 region has 15 residues. Trimming left V 2 bases short and J 5 bases short, with 15 bases between. Per germline, CDR1 SGHTA and CDR2 FQGNSA. CDR3 amino acids: CASSLNRDVGYGYTF. Written as DNA, the CDR3 is TGTGCCAGCAGCTTAAACAGGGATGTTGGATATGGCTACACCTTC.

This clonotype has only a few counts. The chain combines TRBV12-3 or TRBV12-4 with TRBJ1-5; D is perhaps TRBD1 (5 bases). The V end was cut by 4 bases, the J end by 4 bases, with 8 bases between. The CDR3 has 13 amino acids. The CDR3 sequence: CASSWGGNQPQHF. For the CDR3, the DNA is TGTGCCAGCAGTTGGGGGGGGAATCAGCCCCAGCATTTT.

The chain joins TRBV6-2 or TRBV6-3 to TRBJ2-5; D gene uncertain. This CDR3 comprises 13 residues. Trimming pared 8 bases from V and 5 bases from J, leaving 15 bases between. From germline, CDR1 is MNHEY and CDR2 SVGEGT. Written as DNA, the CDR3 is TGTGCCAGCCTTCCGCCTACTCTCGAGACCCAGTACTTC. It codes for CASLPPTLETQYF.

This clonotype has a count of ten or more. The V call is TRBV6-1, the J call TRBJ2-1; 13 bases agree with TRBD2. The V segment lost 6 bases and the J segment 7 bases; nucleotides outside the gene matches: 3. Germline V gene data show CDR1 as MNHNS and CDR2 as SASEGT. The CDR3 contains 14 residues. CDR3 coding DNA: TGTGCCAGCAGAGGGACTAGCGGGATGAATGAGCAGTTCTTC. Residues: CASRGTSGMNEQFF.